Listed below are T cell receptor beta chains from one sample, sequenced in a study of cytomegalovirus exposure and HLA in healthy donors. Profiled with immunoSEQ multiplex PCR; TCRdb holds only in-frame clones, not every one. The sample lists about 110,000 clones, over 65% occurring once. Sequenced material: PBMCs. The receptors originated from a woman younger than 45 in good health and CMV-seronegative. Each CDR3 is given with its conserved first and last residue. The D gene is left open where the match is weak. Expanded clones are given a class, and other clones once, few, many or no size at all.

cdr3_aa,cdr3_nt,clone_size,d_call,v_call,j_call
CASSSGGLDEQYF,TGTGCCAGTAGTTCTGGGGGACTGGACGAGCAGTACTTC,NA,NA,TRBV19,TRBJ2-7
CASSWGDRETQYF,TGTGCCAGCAGCTGGGGGGACAGGGAGACCCAGTACTTC,NA,TRBD1,TRBV5-4,TRBJ2-5
CASSATLRGTNYGYTF,TGTGCCAGCAGCGCAACCCTAAGGGGGACTAACTATGGCTACACCTTC,NA,NA,TRBV9,TRBJ1-2
CASSKTGATQYSGANVLTF,TGTGCCAGCAGCAAGACAGGGGCAACCCAATACTCTGGGGCCAACGTCCTGACTTTC,NA,TRBD1,TRBV11-1,TRBJ2-6
CASSSPTGAYEQYF,TGTGCCAGCAGCTCTCCGACCGGGGCCTACGAGCAGTACTTC,NA,NA,TRBV7-2,TRBJ2-7
CAIGGTSGEYEQYF,TGTGCCATCGGCGGGACTAGCGGTGAATACGAGCAGTACTTC,NA,TRBD2,TRBV10-3,TRBJ2-7
CAISPRGGATNEKLFF,TGTGCCATCAGCCCTCGGGGGGGAGCAACTAATGAAAAACTGTTTTTT,NA,NA,TRBV10-3,TRBJ1-4
CASSYRTSGSLGELFF,TGTGCCAGCAGCTATAGGACTAGCGGGAGTCTCGGGGAGCTGTTTTTT,few,TRBD2,TRBV9,TRBJ2-2
CASSGGDREDEQFF,TGTGCCAGCTCTGGCGGGGACAGGGAAGATGAGCAGTTCTTC,NA,TRBD1,TRBV7-9,TRBJ2-1
CASSTTTGFRETQYF,TGTGCCAGCAGCACGACTACGGGGTTCCGGGAGACCCAGTACTTC,NA,NA,TRBV7-2,TRBJ2-5
CASSLSGSQVTQYF,TGTGCCAGCAGCCTTAGCGGGAGCCAAGTTACGCAGTATTTT,few,TRBD2,TRBV4-2,TRBJ2-3
CASSSGLGQGSYNEQFF,TGTGCCAGCAGCTCGGGCCTGGGACAGGGCTCCTACAATGAGCAGTTCTTC,NA,TRBD1,TRBV7-8,TRBJ2-1
CASSSFTVQNTEAFF,TGTGCCAGCAGCTCCTTCACGGTTCAGAACACTGAAGCTTTCTTT,NA,NA,TRBV7-8,TRBJ1-1
CASSQRQGGAGELFF,TGCGCCAGCAGCCAACGACAGGGGGGCGCCGGGGAGCTGTTTTTT,NA,TRBD1,TRBV4-3,TRBJ2-2
CASSLEGDNQPQHF,TGTGCCAGCAGTTTGGAGGGCGACAATCAGCCCCAGCATTTT,NA,NA,TRBV27,TRBJ1-5
CAWSVRTGLMNTEAFF,TGTGCCTGGAGTGTACGCACAGGGCTTATGAACACTGAAGCTTTCTTT,NA,NA,TRBV30,TRBJ1-1
CASSLQGALSGANVLTF,TGTGCCAGCAGCCTACAGGGGGCTCTTTCCGGGGCCAACGTCCTGACTTTC,NA,TRBD1,TRBV2,TRBJ2-6
CAISAGLSTDTQYF,TGTGCCATCTCGGCGGGCTTAAGCACAGATACGCAGTATTTT,NA,NA,TRBV10-3,TRBJ2-3